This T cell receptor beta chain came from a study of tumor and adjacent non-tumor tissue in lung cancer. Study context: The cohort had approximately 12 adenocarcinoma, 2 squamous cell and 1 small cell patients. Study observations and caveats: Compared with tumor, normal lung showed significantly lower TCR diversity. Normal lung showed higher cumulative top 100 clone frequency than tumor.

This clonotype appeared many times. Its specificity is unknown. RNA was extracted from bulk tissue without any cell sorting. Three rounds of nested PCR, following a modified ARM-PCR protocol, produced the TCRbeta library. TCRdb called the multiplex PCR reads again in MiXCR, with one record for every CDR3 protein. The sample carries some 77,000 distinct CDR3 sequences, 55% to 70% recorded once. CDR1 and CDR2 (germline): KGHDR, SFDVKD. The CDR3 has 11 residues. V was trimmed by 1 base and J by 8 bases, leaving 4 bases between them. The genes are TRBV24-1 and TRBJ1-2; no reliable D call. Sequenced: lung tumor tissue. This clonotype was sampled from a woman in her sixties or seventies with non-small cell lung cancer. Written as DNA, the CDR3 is TGTGCCACCAGTGATTTTAGCGGCTACACCTTC. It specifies CATSDFSGYTF.